These T cell receptor beta chains were read from a single sample in a study of blood T cells in healthy people across ages. TCRdb reanalysed the 5' RACE reads using MiXCR and keeps one entry per CDR3 protein. The sample records more than 550,000 distinct CDR3 sequences, approximately 22% being singletons. Sequencing was performed on blood. The receptors derive from a man aged 65-85 years in good health. Both conserved end residues are part of each CDR3. The D gene is left open where the match is weak. Size tells how often a clone was seen (once, few, many) or the class of an expanded clone, and some rows leave it out.

j_gene,v_gene,abundance,d_gene,CDR3aa,CDR3nt
TRBJ1-5,TRBV12-3/TRBV12-4,few,.,CASSPPGQPRNQPQHF,TGTGCCAGCAGTCCCCCGGGACAACCTAGGAATCAGCCCCAGCATTTT
TRBJ1-1,TRBV12-3/TRBV12-4,.,.,CASSSLGGSGAFF,TGTGCCAGCAGTTCCCTGGGGGGATCGGGGGCTTTCTTT
TRBJ1-2,TRBV6-5,.,.,CASSYSTQGRGYTF,TGTGCCAGCAGTTACTCCACCCAGGGCCGTGGCTACACCTTC
TRBJ2-1,TRBV29-1,.,.,CSARGPDNEQFF,TGCAGCGCACGGGGACCGGACAATGAGCAGTTCTTC
TRBJ1-4,TRBV27,few,.,CASSLRRAQGENEKLFF,TGTGCCAGCAGTTTGAGGAGGGCCCAGGGCGAAAATGAAAAACTGTTTTTT
TRBJ1-6,TRBV11-2,many,.,CASSFSGDNSPLHF,TGTGCCAGCAGCTTCTCAGGGGATAATTCACCCCTCCACTTT
TRBJ2-1,TRBV2,.,TRBD1,CASLPGQGSNEQFF,TGTGCCAGCCTTCCGGGACAGGGGAGCAATGAGCAGTTCTTC
TRBJ2-1,TRBV20-1,few,.,CSANRFSYNEQFF,TGCAGTGCGAATCGTTTCTCCTACAATGAGCAGTTCTTC
TRBJ2-3,TRBV29-1,.,TRBD2,CSVVAGGLNTQYF,TGCAGCGTTGTGGCGGGGGGGTTGAATACGCAGTATTTT
TRBJ2-7,TRBV6-2/TRBV6-3,few,.,CASSYGSVGEQYF,TGTGCCAGCAGTTACGGCTCTGTCGGGGAGCAGTACTTC
TRBJ1-1,TRBV20-1,few,TRBD1,CSARGLTGDLDTEAFF,TGCAGTGCTAGAGGCCTAACAGGGGATCTTGACACTGAAGCTTTCTTT
TRBJ2-1,TRBV24-1,few,.,CATSDGKGRGYNEQFF,TGTGCCACCAGCGACGGCAAGGGGAGAGGGTACAATGAGCAGTTCTTC
TRBJ2-1,TRBV7-9,.,.,CASSLVARANEQFF,TGTGCCAGCAGCTTAGTAGCCAGGGCCAATGAGCAGTTCTTC
TRBJ2-5,TRBV7-7,.,TRBD2,CASSLGSGAGKETQYF,TGTGCCAGCAGCTTAGGTTCTGGAGCGGGGAAAGAGACCCAGTACTTC
TRBJ2-5,TRBV5-1,.,TRBD2,CASSLVIAGVQETQYF,TGCGCCAGCAGCTTGGTAATAGCGGGGGTTCAAGAGACCCAGTACTTC
TRBJ1-4,TRBV20-1,.,.,CSATRTANEKLFF,TGCAGTGCCACAAGGACGGCGAATGAAAAACTGTTTTTT
TRBJ1-5,TRBV28,.,.,CASRLGGTQPQHF,TGTGCCAGCAGATTAGGGGGAACTCAGCCCCAGCATTTT
TRBJ2-4,TRBV28,.,TRBD2,CASRTDQGTSGGTLSQNIQYF,TGTGCCAGCAGAACCGATCAAGGGACTAGCGGGGGGACCCTTAGCCAAAACATTCAGTACTTC
TRBJ2-3,TRBV6-1,.,.,CASSGDWADTQYF,TGTGCCAGCAGTGGGGACTGGGCAGATACGCAGTATTTT
TRBJ2-3,TRBV20-1,.,TRBD2,CSASVRLPSGLTDTQYF,TGCAGTGCTAGCGTCCGGTTGCCTAGCGGACTCACAGATACGCAGTATTTT
TRBJ2-5,TRBV7-9,.,.,CASSLTGRFPSF,TGTGCCAGCAGCTTGACAGGGAGGTTCCCGAGTTTC
TRBJ1-5,TRBV7-2,.,.,CASSFDSLPYQPQHF,TGTGCCAGCAGCTTCGACAGTCTACCCTATCAGCCCCAGCATTTT
TRBJ2-5,TRBV5-4,few,.,CASRTATQETQYF,TGTGCCAGCAGAACGGCTACTCAAGAGACCCAGTACTTC
TRBJ2-4,TRBV10-1,.,TRBD2,CASSERRGENIQYF,TGCGCCAGCAGTGAGCGGCGGGGGGAAAACATTCAGTACTTC
TRBJ1-5,TRBV12-3/TRBV12-4,.,.,CASSSVGLYSNQPQHF,TGTGCCAGCAGTTCGGTAGGACTCTATAGCAATCAGCCCCAGCATTTT
TRBJ2-4,TRBV29-1,.,.,CSVELGSANIQYF,TGCAGCGTTGAATTAGGGTCTGCAAACATTCAGTACTTC
TRBJ2-5,TRBV12-3/TRBV12-4,.,TRBD1,CASSSQQGIQETQYF,TGTGCCAGCAGTAGCCAACAGGGGATCCAAGAGACCCAGTACTTC
TRBJ2-5,TRBV20-1,.,.,CSASGVSVSQETQYF,TGCAGTGCTAGCGGGGTTAGCGTGTCACAAGAGACCCAGTACTTC
TRBJ2-3,TRBV9,.,.,CASSVSGGVRDTQYF,TGTGCCAGCAGCGTATCAGGGGGGGTCAGGGATACGCAGTATTTT
TRBJ1-1,TRBV12-3/TRBV12-4,.,.,CASKPGHLNTEAFF,TGTGCCAGCAAACCGGGACACCTGAACACTGAAGCTTTCTTT
TRBJ2-7,TRBV7-8,.,TRBD2,CASSPPLAGGQEQYF,TGTGCCAGCAGCCCCCCACTAGCGGGGGGGCAAGAGCAGTACTTC
TRBJ2-5,TRBV11-3,.,TRBD2,CASSPGLAGGSQETQYF,TGTGCCAGCAGCCCAGGACTAGCGGGAGGCTCCCAAGAGACCCAGTACTTC
TRBJ2-3,TRBV11-2,few,TRBD2,CASSRDGLAGTASTDTQYF,TGTGCCAGCAGCCGGGATGGGCTAGCGGGAACAGCTAGCACAGATACGCAGTATTTT
TRBJ2-3,TRBV5-1,.,TRBD2,CASSLLAATDTDTQYF,TGCGCCAGCAGCTTACTAGCGGCTACAGATACAGATACGCAGTATTTT
TRBJ1-1,TRBV10-1,.,.,CASSEQGFREAFF,TGCGCCAGCAGTGAACAGGGATTTCGGGAAGCTTTCTTT
TRBJ2-3,TRBV6-1,.,.,CASSPRTEGRARDTQYF,TGTGCCAGCAGTCCACGGACAGAGGGACGGGCGAGAGATACGCAGTATTTT
TRBJ2-1,TRBV6-5,.,.,CASSWSPPPYNEQFF,TGTGCCAGCAGCTGGTCCCCTCCACCTTACAATGAGCAGTTCTTC